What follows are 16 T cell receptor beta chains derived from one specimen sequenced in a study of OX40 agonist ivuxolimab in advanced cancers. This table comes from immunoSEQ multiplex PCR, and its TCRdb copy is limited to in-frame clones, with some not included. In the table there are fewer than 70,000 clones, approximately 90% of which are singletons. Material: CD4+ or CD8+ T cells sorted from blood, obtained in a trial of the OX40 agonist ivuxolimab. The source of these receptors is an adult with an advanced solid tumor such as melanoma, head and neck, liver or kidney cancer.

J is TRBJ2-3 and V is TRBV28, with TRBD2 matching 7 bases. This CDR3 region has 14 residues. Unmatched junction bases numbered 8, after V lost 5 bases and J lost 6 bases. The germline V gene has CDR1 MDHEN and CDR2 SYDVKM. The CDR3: CASSIRTRGDTQYF. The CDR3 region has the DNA TGTGCCAGCAGTATCCGGACTAGAGGGGATACGCAGTATTTT.

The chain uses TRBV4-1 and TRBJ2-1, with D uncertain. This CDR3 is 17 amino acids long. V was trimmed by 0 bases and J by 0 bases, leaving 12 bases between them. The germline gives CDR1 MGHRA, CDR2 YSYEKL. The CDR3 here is CASSQDPGPGSYNEQFF. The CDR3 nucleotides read TGCGCCAGCAGCCAAGATCCCGGGCCCGGCTCCTACAATGAGCAGTTCTTC.

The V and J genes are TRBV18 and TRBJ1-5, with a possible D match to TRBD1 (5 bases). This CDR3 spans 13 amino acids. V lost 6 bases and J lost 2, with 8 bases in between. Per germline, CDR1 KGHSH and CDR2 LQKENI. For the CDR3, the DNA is TGTGCCAGCTCTCCCAGGGGCAATCAGCCCCAGCATTTT. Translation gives CASSPRGNQPQHF.

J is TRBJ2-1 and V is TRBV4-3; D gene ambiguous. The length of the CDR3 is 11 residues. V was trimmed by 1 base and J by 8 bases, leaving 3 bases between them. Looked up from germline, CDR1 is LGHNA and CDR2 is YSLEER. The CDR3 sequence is CASSQGYEQFF. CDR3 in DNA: TGCGCCAGCAGCCAAGGATATGAGCAGTTCTTC.

The DNA of the CDR3 is TGTGCCAGCAGTGAAGAGGGACTAGCGGGAGCGGATACGCAGTATTTT. This codes for CASSEEGLAGADTQYF. V gene TRBV6-1 combines with J gene TRBJ2-3; 14 nucleotides line up with TRBD2. Looked up from germline, CDR1 is MNHNS and CDR2 is SASEGT. Trimming removed 1 base from V and 6 bases from J; junction bases left unmatched: 3. This CDR3 has 16 amino acids.

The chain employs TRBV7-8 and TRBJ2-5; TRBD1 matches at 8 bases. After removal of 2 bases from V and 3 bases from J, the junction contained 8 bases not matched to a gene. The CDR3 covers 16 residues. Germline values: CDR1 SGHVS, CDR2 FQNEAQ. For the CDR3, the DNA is TGTGCCAGCAGCTTACCGGGACAGGAGGGGGAAGAGACCCAGTACTTC. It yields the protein CASSLPGQEGEETQYF.

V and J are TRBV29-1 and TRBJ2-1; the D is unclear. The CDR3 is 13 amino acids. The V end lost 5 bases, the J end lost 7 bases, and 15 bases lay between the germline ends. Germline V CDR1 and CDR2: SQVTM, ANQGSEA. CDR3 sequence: CSVLITRHNEQFF. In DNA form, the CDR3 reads TGCAGCGTTTTGATTACTCGACATAATGAGCAGTTCTTC.

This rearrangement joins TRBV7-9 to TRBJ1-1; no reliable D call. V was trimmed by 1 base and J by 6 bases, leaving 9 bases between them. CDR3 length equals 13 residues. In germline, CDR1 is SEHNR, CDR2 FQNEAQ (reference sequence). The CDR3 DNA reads TGTGCCAGCAGCTTAGTTCTGGGCGCTGAAGCTTTCTTT. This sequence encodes CASSLVLGAEAFF.

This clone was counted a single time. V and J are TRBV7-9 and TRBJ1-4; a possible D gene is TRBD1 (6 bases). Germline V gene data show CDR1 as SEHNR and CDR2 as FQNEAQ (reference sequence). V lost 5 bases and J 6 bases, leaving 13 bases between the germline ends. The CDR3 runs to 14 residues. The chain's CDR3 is CASSPLRQDEKLFF. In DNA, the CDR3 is TGTGCCAGCAGCCCACTTCGACAGGATGAAAAACTGTTTTTT.

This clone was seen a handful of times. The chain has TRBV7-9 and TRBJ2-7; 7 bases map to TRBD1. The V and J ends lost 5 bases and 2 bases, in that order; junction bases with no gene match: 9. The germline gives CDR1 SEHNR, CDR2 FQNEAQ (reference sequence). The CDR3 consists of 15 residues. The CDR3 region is CASSTDRDETYEQYF. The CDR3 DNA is TGTGCCAGCAGCACCGACAGGGACGAGACCTACGAGCAGTACTTC. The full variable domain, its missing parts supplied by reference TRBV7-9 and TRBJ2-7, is DTGVSQNPRHKITKRGQNVTFRCDPISEHNRLYWYRQTLGQGPEFLTYFQNEAQLEKSRLLSDRFSAERPKGSFSTLEIQRTEQGDSAMYLCASSTDRDETYEQYFGPGTRLTVT.

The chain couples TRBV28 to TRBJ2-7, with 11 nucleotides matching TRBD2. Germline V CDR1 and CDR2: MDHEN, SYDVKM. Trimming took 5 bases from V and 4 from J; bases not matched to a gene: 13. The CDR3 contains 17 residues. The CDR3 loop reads CASSLRGGLAGGYEQYF. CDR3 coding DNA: TGTGCCAGCAGTCTAAGGGGAGGACTAGCGGGTGGGTACGAGCAGTACTTC.

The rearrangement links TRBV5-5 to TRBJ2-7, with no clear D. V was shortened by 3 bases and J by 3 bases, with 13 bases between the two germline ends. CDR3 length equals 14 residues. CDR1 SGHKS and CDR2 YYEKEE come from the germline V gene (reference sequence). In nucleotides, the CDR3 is TGTGCCAGCAGCTCGTACCGGTACAACTACGAGCAGTACTTC. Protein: CASSSYRYNYEQYF.

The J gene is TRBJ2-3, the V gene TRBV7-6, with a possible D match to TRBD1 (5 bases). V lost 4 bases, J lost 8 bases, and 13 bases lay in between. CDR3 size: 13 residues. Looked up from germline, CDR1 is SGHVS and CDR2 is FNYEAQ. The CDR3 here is CASSSLGVGTQYF. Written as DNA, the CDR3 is TGTGCCAGCAGCTCTTTAGGGGTGGGTACGCAGTATTTT.

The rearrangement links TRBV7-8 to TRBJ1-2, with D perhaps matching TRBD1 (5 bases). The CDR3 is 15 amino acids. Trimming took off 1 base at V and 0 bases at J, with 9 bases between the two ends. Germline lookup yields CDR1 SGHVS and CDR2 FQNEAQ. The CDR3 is CASSLEQDTNYGYTF. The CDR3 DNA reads TGTGCCAGCAGCTTAGAACAGGATACTAACTATGGCTACACCTTC.

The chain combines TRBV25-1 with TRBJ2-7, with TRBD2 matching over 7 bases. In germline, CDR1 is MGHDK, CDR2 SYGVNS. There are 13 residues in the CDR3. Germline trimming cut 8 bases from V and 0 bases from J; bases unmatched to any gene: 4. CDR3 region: CASLGGSSYEQYF. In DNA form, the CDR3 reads TGTGCCAGCCTCGGCGGGAGCTCCTACGAGCAGTACTTC.

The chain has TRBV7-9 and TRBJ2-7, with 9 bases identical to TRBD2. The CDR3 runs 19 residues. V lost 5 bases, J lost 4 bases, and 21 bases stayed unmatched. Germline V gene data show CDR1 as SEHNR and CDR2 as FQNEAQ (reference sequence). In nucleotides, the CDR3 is TGTGCCAGCAGCACTACAGACGGGTTGCGGGAGGGCTTTCAGTACGAGCAGTACTTC. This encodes CASSTTDGLREGFQYEQYF.